The 16 T cell receptor beta chains listed next were all sequenced from one sample in a study of identical twins. MiXCR, run by TCRdb on the 5' RACE reads, gives a single entry per CDR3 protein. In the table there are 240,000 or so distinct CDR3 sequences, about 13% of which are singletons. The same data also went into a second study, on yellow fever vaccine responses in identical twins.

Sequencing input: memory (CD45RO+) T cells sorted from blood. Receptor source: a woman younger than 30 in good health.

The table lists this clonotype with a few counts. This sequence joins TRBV5-1 and TRBJ1-3; maybe TRBD1 (5 bases). V lost 1 base and J 4 bases, leaving 21 bases between the germline ends. This CDR3 comprises 18 residues. Germline V lookup: CDR1 SGHRS, CDR2 YFSETQ. The CDR3 region has the DNA TGCGCCAGCAGCTTGACTGGACAAGCGAGAACGTCGGGAAACACCATATATTTT. It codes for CASSLTGQARTSGNTIYF. The full variable domain, its missing parts supplied by reference TRBV5-1 and TRBJ1-3, is KAGVTQTPRYLIKTRGQQVTLSCSPISGHRSVSWYQQTPGQGLQFLFEYFSETQRNKGNFPGRFSGRQFSNSRSEMNVSTLELGDSALYLCASSLTGQARTSGNTIYFGEGSWLTVV.

V is TRBV29-1 and J is TRBJ2-7; possibly TRBD1 or TRBD2 for D (5 bases each). V gave up 4 bases and J gave up 1 base, with 17 bases separating them. Germline V gene data show CDR1 as SQVTM and CDR2 as ANQGSEA. This CDR3 region has 15 residues. CDR3 nucleotide sequence: TGCAGCGTTGCATCCGGGACGGAGGCATCCTACGAGCAGTACTTC. This codes for CSVASGTEASYEQYF.

V usage is TRBV9 and J usage is TRBJ2-1; tentative D call: TRBD2 (7 bases). Deletions cut 10 bases from V and 5 bases from J, with 16 bases between. The germline V gene encodes CDR1 SGDLS and CDR2 YYNGEE. The CDR3 is 13 amino acids. CDR3: CAGGRGINNEQFF. In DNA, the CDR3 is TGTGCCGGGGGGCGGGGGATCAACAATGAGCAGTTCTTC.

This clonotype was seen a few times. This chain joins TRBV25-1 and TRBJ2-1; TRBD2 matches 11 bases. Germline CDR1 is MGHDK and CDR2 is SYGVNS. V lost 2 bases to trimming and J lost 6 bases; unmatched junction nucleotides: 3. The CDR3 contains 15 residues. The CDR3 region has the DNA TGTGCCAGCAGTGAACCTAGCGGGGGGCCCAATGAGCAGTTCTTC. This codes for CASSEPSGGPNEQFF.

This clonotype has only a few counts. This chain uses TRBV6-2 or TRBV6-3 with TRBJ2-5; 9 bases align to TRBD1. J gave up 5 bases and V 5 bases, and 9 bases lay outside the gene matches. CDR1 and CDR2 (germline): MNHEY, SVGEGT. This CDR3 is 15 amino acids long. CDR3 nucleotide sequence: TGTGCCAGCAGTGGCCGGGACAGGGTAATTGAGACCCAGTACTTC. Translation: CASSGRDRVIETQYF.

The chain links TRBV20-1 to TRBJ2-4; 7 bases agree with TRBD1. V was clipped by 4 bases and J by 0 bases; unmatched bases: 6. The CDR3 has 15 amino acids. The germline V gene encodes CDR1 DFQATT and CDR2 SNEGSKA (reference sequence). The CDR3 spells CSANRDSVAKNIQYF. The CDR3 bases are TGCAGTGCTAACCGGGACAGTGTAGCCAAAAACATTCAGTACTTC.

In DNA, the CDR3 is TGCAGTGCTCCCGGGACTTCTAGCACAGATACGCAGTATTTT. It yields the protein CSAPGTSSTDTQYF. The chain is built from TRBV20-1 and TRBJ2-3; TRBD2 is a possible D gene (6 bases). The CDR3 sequence is 14 residues long. Germline CDR1 DFQATT, CDR2 SNEGSKA (reference sequence). V was cut by 5 bases and J by 0 bases, with 12 bases left in between.

This clonotype showed up many times. The V gene is TRBV12-3 or TRBV12-4, the J gene TRBJ2-1; TRBD1 matches 7 bases. Trimming cost V 3 bases and J 8 bases; bases outside gene matches: 4. CDR3 size: 13 residues. The CDR3 DNA reads as TGTGCCAGCAGTTTGAGGGGGCCGGATGAGCAGTTCTTC. Protein: CASSLRGPDEQFF.

This clonotype was detected many times. The chain is built from TRBV10-2 and TRBJ2-1; 12 bases fit TRBD2. Losses at the gene ends were 7 bases for V and 6 bases for J; bases not matched to a gene: 4. The germline V gene encodes CDR1 WSHSY and CDR2 SAAADI. CDR3 length: 14 amino acids. CDR3 sequence: CASMPTSGSNEQFF. CDR3 sequence (DNA): TGCGCCAGCATGCCGACTAGCGGGAGCAATGAGCAGTTCTTC.

There are many counts of this clonotype. The V and J genes are TRBV12-3 or TRBV12-4 and TRBJ2-3; 13 bases match TRBD2. The V gene end was trimmed by 4 bases and the J gene end by 6 bases; junction bases not matched to a gene: 7. CDR3 size: 16 residues. CDR3 sequence (DNA): TGTGCCAGCAGTTCACTAGCGGGGGGGCCTTCGGATACGCAGTATTTT. It codes for CASSSLAGGPSDTQYF.

This clonotype was observed a handful of times. CDR3: CASSLARGGFKQETQYF. The CDR3 nucleotides are TGTGCCAGCAGCTTAGCGAGAGGGGGGTTCAAGCAAGAGACCCAGTACTTC. This chain joins TRBV7-9 and TRBJ2-5, with D perhaps assigned TRBD1 or TRBD2 (6 bases each). The CDR3 is 17 amino acids. Trimming stripped 0 bases from V and 2 bases from J, with 16 bases between. The germline gives CDR1 SEHNR, CDR2 FQNEAQ (reference sequence).

J is TRBJ1-1 and V is TRBV7-6; D perhaps matches TRBD1 (6 bases). CDR1 and CDR2 (germline): SGHVS, FNYEAQ. CDR3 length: 12 amino acids. Trimming cost V 2 bases and J 11 bases, with 12 bases left between them. The CDR3 reads CASSLPEGVAFF. The CDR3 DNA reads TGTGCCAGCAGCTTACCCGAGGGGGTGGCTTTCTTT.

The rearrangement uses TRBV28 and TRBJ2-7; 10 bases agree with TRBD1. The V segment lost 7 bases and the J segment 5 bases; nucleotides outside the gene matches: 11. The CDR3 length is 15 residues. CDR1 is MDHEN and CDR2 is SYDVKM in the germline V gene. The CDR3 sequence is CASNRGGQGDHEQYF. The CDR3 DNA follows: TGTGCCAGCAACCGTGGAGGACAGGGGGACCACGAGCAGTACTTC.

This chain joins TRBV20-1 and TRBJ2-3; D is uncertain. CDR1 DFQATT and CDR2 SNEGSKA come from the germline V gene (reference sequence). This CDR3 contains 15 residues. V lost 3 bases, J lost 2 bases, and 15 bases lay in between. The CDR3 DNA follows: TGCAGTGCTAGTCCCCTAGTAGGGTACACAGATACGCAGTATTTT. Encoded protein: CSASPLVGYTDTQYF.

Comment on this clonotype: A much larger clonotype is one base distant, so this may be a read error. J is TRBJ2-3 and V is TRBV29-1; D not resolved. V was shortened by 3 bases and J by 10 bases, with 11 bases between the two germline ends. This CDR3 contains 11 residues. CDR1 is SQVTM, CDR2 ANQGSEA, per germline. DNA of the CDR3: TGCAGCGTTGAGGGGTATGGAGCGCAGTATTTT. It codes for CSVEGYGAQYF.

The V call is TRBV11-1, the J call TRBJ2-1, with 13 bases that match TRBD2. J lost 5 bases, V lost 5 bases, and 18 bases had no gene match. Germline assignment: CDR1 SGHAT and CDR2 FQDESV (reference sequence). This CDR3 is built from 20 residues. CDR3 region: CASSPGAGTSGKEANNEQFF. The CDR3 nucleotides are TGTGCCAGCAGCCCCGGCGCCGGGACTAGCGGGAAAGAGGCTAACAATGAGCAGTTCTTC.